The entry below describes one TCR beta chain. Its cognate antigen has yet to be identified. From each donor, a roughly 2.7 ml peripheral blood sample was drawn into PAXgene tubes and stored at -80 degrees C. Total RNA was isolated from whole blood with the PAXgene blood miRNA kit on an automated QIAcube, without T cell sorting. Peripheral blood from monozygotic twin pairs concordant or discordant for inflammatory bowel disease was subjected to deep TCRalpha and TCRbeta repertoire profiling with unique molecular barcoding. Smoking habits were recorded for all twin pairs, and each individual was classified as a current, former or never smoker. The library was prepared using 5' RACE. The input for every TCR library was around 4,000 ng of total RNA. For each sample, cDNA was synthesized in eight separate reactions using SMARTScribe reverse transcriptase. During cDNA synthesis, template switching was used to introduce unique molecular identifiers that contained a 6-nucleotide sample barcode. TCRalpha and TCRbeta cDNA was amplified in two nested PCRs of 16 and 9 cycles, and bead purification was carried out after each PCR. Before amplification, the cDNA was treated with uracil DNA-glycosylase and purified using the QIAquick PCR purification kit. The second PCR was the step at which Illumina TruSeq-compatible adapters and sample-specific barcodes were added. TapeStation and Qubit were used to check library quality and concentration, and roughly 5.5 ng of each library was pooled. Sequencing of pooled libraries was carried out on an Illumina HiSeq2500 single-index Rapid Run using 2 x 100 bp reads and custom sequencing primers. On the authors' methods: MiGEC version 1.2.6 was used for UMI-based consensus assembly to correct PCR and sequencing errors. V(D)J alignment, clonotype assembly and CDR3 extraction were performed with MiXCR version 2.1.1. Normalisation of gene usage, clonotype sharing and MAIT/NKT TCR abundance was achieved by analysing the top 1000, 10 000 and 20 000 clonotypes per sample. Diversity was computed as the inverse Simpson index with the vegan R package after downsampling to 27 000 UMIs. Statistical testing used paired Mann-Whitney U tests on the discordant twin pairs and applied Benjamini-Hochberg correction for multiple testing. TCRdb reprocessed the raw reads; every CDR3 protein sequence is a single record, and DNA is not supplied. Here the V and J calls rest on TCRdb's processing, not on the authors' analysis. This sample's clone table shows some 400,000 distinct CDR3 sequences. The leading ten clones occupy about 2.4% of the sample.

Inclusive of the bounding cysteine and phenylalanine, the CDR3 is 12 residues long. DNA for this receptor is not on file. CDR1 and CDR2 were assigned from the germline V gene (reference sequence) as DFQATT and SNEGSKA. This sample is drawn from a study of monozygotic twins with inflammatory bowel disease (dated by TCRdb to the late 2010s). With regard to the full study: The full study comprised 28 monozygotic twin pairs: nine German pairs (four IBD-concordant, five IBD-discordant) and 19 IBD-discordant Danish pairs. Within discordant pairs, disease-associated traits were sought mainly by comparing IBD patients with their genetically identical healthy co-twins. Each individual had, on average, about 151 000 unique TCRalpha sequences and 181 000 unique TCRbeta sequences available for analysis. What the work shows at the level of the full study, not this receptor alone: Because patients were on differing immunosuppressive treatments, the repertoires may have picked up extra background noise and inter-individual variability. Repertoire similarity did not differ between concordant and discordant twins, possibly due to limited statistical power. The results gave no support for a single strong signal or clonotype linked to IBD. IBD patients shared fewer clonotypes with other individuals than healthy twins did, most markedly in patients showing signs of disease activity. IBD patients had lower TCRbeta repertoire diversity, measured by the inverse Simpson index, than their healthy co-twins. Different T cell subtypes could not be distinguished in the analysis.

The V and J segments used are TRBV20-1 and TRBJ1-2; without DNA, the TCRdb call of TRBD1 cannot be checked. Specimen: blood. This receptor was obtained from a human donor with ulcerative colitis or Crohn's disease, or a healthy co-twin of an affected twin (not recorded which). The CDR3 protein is CSARTPSYGYTF.